The clone carrying this TCR beta chain was observed many times. The data are from a study of molecular identifiers for immune sequencing clone quantification. TCRdb used MiXCR to reprocess the PCR reads, holding one entry per CDR3 protein. The repertoire holds 65,000 to 70,000 distinct CDR3 sequences, 15% to 20% seen once, with over 1.3% in the top ten. Using a CD8+CD4-CCR7+CD45RA+ phenotype, naive CD8 T cells were sorted. This CDR3 is 17 amino acids long. CDR1 is LGHDT, CDR2 YNNKEL, per germline (reference sequence). V dropped 7 bases and J dropped 2 bases, with 21 bases sitting between them. This sequence was found in a human donor in good health. Some libraries in this study had Jurkat cell RNA spiked in. Specimen: naive CD8+ T cells from blood, with Jurkat cell RNA spiked in. Subset defined: FACS-sorted CD8+CD4-CCR7+CD45RA+ naive T cells. The rearrangement links TRBV3-1 to TRBJ2-1; TRBD2 might be the D (5 bases). The CDR3 DNA reads TGTGCCAGCAAGGGCGGTAGCGCTAGCTTTGCCTACAATGAGCAGTTCTTC. Protein sequence: CASKGGSASFAYNEQFF.